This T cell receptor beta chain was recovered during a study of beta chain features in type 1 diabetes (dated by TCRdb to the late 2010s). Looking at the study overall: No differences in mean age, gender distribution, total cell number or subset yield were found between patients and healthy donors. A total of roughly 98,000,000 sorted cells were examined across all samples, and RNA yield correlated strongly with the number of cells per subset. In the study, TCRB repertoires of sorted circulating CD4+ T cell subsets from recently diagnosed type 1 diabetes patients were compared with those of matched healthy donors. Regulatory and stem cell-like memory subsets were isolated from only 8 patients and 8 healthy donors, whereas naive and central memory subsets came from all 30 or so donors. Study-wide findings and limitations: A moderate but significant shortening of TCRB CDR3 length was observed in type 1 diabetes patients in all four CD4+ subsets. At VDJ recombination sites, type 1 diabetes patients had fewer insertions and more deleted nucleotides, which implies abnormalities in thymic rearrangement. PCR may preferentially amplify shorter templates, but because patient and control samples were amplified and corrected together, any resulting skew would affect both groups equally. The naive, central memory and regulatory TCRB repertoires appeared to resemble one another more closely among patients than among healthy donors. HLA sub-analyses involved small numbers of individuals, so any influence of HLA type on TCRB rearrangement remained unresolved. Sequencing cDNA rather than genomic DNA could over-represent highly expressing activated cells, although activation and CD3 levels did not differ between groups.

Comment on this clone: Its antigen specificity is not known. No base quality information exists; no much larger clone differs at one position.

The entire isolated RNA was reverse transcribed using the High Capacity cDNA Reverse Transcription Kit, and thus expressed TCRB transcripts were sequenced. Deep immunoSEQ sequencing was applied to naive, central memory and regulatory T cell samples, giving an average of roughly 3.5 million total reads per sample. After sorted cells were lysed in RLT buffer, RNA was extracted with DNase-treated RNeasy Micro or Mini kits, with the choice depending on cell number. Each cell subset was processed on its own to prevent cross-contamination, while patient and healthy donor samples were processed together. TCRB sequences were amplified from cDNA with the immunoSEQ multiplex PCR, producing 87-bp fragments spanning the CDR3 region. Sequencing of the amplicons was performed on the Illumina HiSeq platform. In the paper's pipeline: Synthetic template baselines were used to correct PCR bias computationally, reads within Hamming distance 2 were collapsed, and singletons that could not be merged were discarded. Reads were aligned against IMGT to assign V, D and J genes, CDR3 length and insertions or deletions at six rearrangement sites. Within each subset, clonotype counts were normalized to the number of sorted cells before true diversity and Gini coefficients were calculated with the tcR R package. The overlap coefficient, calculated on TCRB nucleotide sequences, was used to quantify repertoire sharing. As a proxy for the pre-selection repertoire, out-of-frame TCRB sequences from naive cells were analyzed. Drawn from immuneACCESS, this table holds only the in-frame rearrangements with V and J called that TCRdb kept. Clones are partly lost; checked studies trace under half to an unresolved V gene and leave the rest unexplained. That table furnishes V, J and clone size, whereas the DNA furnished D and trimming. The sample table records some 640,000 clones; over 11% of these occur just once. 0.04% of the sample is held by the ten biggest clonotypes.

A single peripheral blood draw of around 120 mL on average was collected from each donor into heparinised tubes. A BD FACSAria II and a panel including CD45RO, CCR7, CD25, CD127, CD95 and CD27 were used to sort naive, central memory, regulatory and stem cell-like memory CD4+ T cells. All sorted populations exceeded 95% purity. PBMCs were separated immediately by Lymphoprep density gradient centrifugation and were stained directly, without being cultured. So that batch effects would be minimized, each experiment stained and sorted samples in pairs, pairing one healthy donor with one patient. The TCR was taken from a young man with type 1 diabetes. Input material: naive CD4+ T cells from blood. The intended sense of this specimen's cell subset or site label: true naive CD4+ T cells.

The DNA is TGTGCCTGGAGTCAAGGCACAGATACGCAGTATTTT. It codes for CAWSQGTDTQYF. Recombination joined TRBV30 with TRBJ2-3, with the D gene not clear enough to name. The CDR3 holds 12 amino acids from the cysteine to the phenylalanine. The retained sequence is limited to the CDR3, 36 bases, with the frame set at the first base. Taken from the germline V gene (reference sequence), the CDR1 and CDR2 loops are GTSNPN and SVGIG. Trimming costs V 2 bases and J 1 base, and their ends lie 4 bases apart.